One and the same sample provided the 20 T cell receptor beta chains below, sequenced in a study of cytomegalovirus exposure and HLA in healthy donors. The PCR used 60 Vbeta and 13 Jbeta primers. The assay was immunoSEQ multiplex PCR, and TCRdb's table has in-frame clones only and misses some. The data hold approximately 170,000 clones, with 85% observed a single time. Sequencing was done on a sample of PBMCs. These TCRs come from a boy under 10 years old in good health and CMV-seronegative.

V and J are TRBV7-9 and TRBJ2-2, with D possibly being TRBD2 (5 bases). Trimming left V 2 bases short and J 5 bases short, with 9 bases between. Germline lookup yields CDR1 SEHNR and CDR2 FQNEAQ (reference sequence). The CDR3 length is 14 residues. CDR3 bases: TGTGCCAGCAGCTTAAGTGGAGGAACCGGGGAGCTGTTTTTT. Its protein is CASSLSGGTGELFF.

The chain combines TRBV6-1 with TRBJ1-2, with D possibly being TRBD1 (5 bases). Germline CDR1 reads MNHNS; CDR2 reads SASEGT. Trimming shortened V by 4 bases and J by 8 bases, and 11 bases separated the two germline ends. CDR3 length: 12 amino acids. The CDR3, as DNA: TGTGCCAGCAGTGCCCAGGGCGGAGGCTACACCTTC. Translating it yields CASSAQGGGYTF.

The chain couples TRBV27 to TRBJ2-7, with D possibly being TRBD2 (5 bases). Germline CDR1 is MNHEY and CDR2 is SMNVEV (reference sequence). This CDR3 has 14 residues. V shed 4 bases and J shed 3 bases, with 13 bases lying between them. The chain's CDR3 is CASSSRKRDYEQYF. The CDR3 coding sequence is TGTGCCAGCAGTTCCCGAAAGAGGGACTACGAGCAGTACTTC.

This chain joins TRBV5-1 and TRBJ2-5; 7 bases are shared with TRBD2. CDR1 SGHRS and CDR2 YFSETQ come from the germline V gene. CDR3 length: 18 amino acids. V lost 0 bases, J lost 3 bases, and 14 bases stayed unmatched. The CDR3 sequence: CASSLGSAGLMGEETQYF. The CDR3 DNA reads as TGCGCCAGCAGCTTGGGGTCAGCGGGACTCATGGGTGAAGAGACCCAGTACTTC.

The V gene is TRBV10-2, the J gene TRBJ2-2; 10 nucleotides line up with TRBD2. Germline V lookup: CDR1 WSHSY, CDR2 SAAADI. Trimming at V came to 7 bases and at J to 0 bases, leaving 8 bases not matched to a gene. CDR3 length: 17 residues. The CDR3 protein is CASMASGGPSNTGELFF. CDR3 coding DNA: TGCGCCAGCATGGCTAGCGGGGGCCCTTCGAACACCGGGGAGCTGTTTTTT.

The chain recombines TRBV19 with TRBJ1-4; 10 nucleotides line up with TRBD1. The CDR3 extends over 14 amino acids. Germline trimming cut 4 bases from V and 7 bases from J; bases unmatched to any gene: 3. In germline, CDR1 is LNHDA, CDR2 SQIVND (reference sequence). CDR3 bases: TGTGCCAGTAGTAGACGGGACAGGGGTGAAAAACTGTTTTTT. This codes for CASSRRDRGEKLFF.

The V call is TRBV6-1, the J call TRBJ2-5; D unresolved. Germline assignment: CDR1 MNHNS and CDR2 SASEGT. This CDR3 is built from 13 residues. The V end lost 4 bases, the J end lost 2 bases, and 8 bases lay between the germline ends. The CDR3 DNA reads TGTGCCAGCAGTGTGCGGCAGCAAGAGACCCAGTACTTC. This codes for CASSVRQQETQYF.

This rearrangement joins TRBV5-6 to TRBJ2-2, with D possibly being TRBD2 (6 bases). The V end lost 2 bases, the J end lost 0 bases, and 8 bases lay between the germline ends. Germline assignment: CDR1 SGHDT and CDR2 YYEEEE. This CDR3 spans 15 amino acids. The CDR3 region has the DNA TGTGCCAGCAGCTTCGAGCGGGCGAACACCGGGGAGCTGTTTTTT. It specifies CASSFERANTGELFF. The variable domain in full, with the rest retrieved from reference TRBV5-6 and TRBJ2-2, is DAGVTQSPTHLIKTRGQQVTLRCSPKSGHDTVSWYQQALGQGPQFIFQYYEEEERQRGNFPDRFSGHQFPNYSSELNVNALLLGDSALYLCASSFERANTGELFFGEGSRLTVL.

The rearrangement uses TRBV9 and TRBJ1-6, with D perhaps matching TRBD1 (6 bases). V dropped 0 bases and J dropped 7 bases, with 8 bases sitting between them. This CDR3 contains 14 residues. CDR1 and CDR2 (germline): SGDLS, YYNGEE. The CDR3 DNA reads as TGTGCCAGCAGCGTAGAGCAGGGGAATTCACCCCTCCACTTT. It yields the protein CASSVEQGNSPLHF.

The CDR3 region has the DNA TGTGCCAGCAGCAAAGGTGGAAAGCGGGGGGCAAGATGCAGCTCCTACAATGAGCAGTTCTTC. Protein sequence: CASSKGGKRGARCSSYNEQFF. V gene TRBV21-1 combines with J gene TRBJ2-1; the D call TRBD2 from the table was never checked on the DNA. TRBV21-1 is a documented pseudogene. CDR3 length: 21 residues.

This chain joins TRBV5-4 and TRBJ2-3; the D is unclear. The CDR3 is 15 residues long. Germline V gives CDR1 SGHNT, CDR2 YYREEE (reference sequence). V shed 1 base and J shed 0 bases, with 9 bases lying between them. The CDR3 DNA sequence: TGTGCCAGCAGCTTGCAAACGCGGAGCACAGATACGCAGTATTTT. Protein product: CASSLQTRSTDTQYF.

This clone has a handful of counts. The V call is TRBV19, the J call TRBJ1-4; no clear D. The CDR3 spans 15 residues. Trimming removed 3 bases from V and 1 base from J, with 9 bases in between. From germline, CDR1 is LNHDA and CDR2 SQIVND (reference sequence). The CDR3, as DNA: TGTGCCAGTAGTATGTTCCCCATAACTAATGAAAAACTGTTTTTT. Its protein product is CASSMFPITNEKLFF.

The CDR3 coding sequence is TGTGCCTGGAAGCGTAGAGGAACCAAGACTGAAGCTTTCTTT. This encodes CAWKRRGTKTEAFF. This sequence joins TRBV30 and TRBJ1-1, with D uncertain. This CDR3 comprises 14 residues. Germline lookup yields CDR1 GTSNPN and CDR2 SVGIG (reference sequence). Trimming pared 4 bases from V and 5 bases from J, leaving 17 bases between. The whole variable domain, filled in from reference TRBV30 and TRBJ1-1, reads SQTIHQWPATLVQPVGSPLSLECTVEGTSNPNLYWYRQAAGRGLQLLFYSVGIGQISSEVPQNLSASRPQDRQFILSSKKLLLSDSGFYLCAWKRRGTKTEAFFGQGTRLTVV.

This clone was counted between two and nine times. This sequence joins TRBV5-1 and TRBJ2-1; a weak D match, TRBD2 (5 bases). This CDR3 comprises 15 residues. V lost 0 bases to trimming and J lost 5 bases, with 12 bases between them. The germline CDR1 and CDR2 sequences are SGHRS and YFSETQ. The CDR3 region is CASSLVLGKNNEQFF. In nucleotides, the CDR3 is TGCGCCAGCAGCTTGGTTCTCGGGAAAAACAATGAGCAGTTCTTC.

The chain employs TRBV11-3 and TRBJ2-7; D possibly corresponds to TRBD2 (5 bases). Deletions cut 0 bases from V and 0 bases from J, with 18 bases between. The CDR3 loop spans 18 amino acids. The V gene's germline CDR1 is SGHNT and CDR2 YENEEA. The CDR3 nucleotides are TGTGCCAGCAGCTTAGATCCGAGTCGTAGAGGGAGCTCCTACGAGCAGTACGTC. Its translation is CASSLDPSRRGSSYEQYV.

The chain is built from TRBV7-6 and TRBJ2-7; D perhaps matches TRBD2 (6 bases). The V gene lost 1 base and the J gene lost 4 bases, with 14 bases spanning the gap. The length of the CDR3 is 15 residues. CDR1 and CDR2 from the germline V gene are SGHVS and FNYEAQ. CDR3 in DNA: TGTGCCAGCAGCTTAGTGTCGGGAGACTCGTACGAGCAGTACGTC. It codes for CASSLVSGDSYEQYV.

This clone has just a few counts. This chain links TRBV11-2 with TRBJ2-2; D not resolved. The V end was cut by 4 bases, the J end by 3 bases, with 9 bases between. This CDR3 region has 14 residues. Germline values: CDR1 SGHAT, CDR2 FQNNGV. CDR3 in amino acids: CASSSPGYTGELFF. The CDR3 DNA follows: TGTGCCAGCAGCTCCCCGGGTTACACCGGGGAGCTGTTTTTT.

V is TRBV5-4 and J is TRBJ2-7; possibly TRBD1 for D (6 bases). The CDR3 is made up of 12 amino acids. The germline gives CDR1 SGHNT, CDR2 YYREEE (reference sequence). Trimming took 1 base from V and 11 from J, leaving 13 bases between them. CDR3: CASSLTGSGEYF. CDR3 DNA sequence: TGTGCCAGCAGCTTGACAGGGTCCGGGGAGTACTTC.

The chain carries TRBV10-1 and TRBJ2-5; TRBD1 matches at 8 bases. V shed 2 bases, J shed 2 bases, and the junction held 7 bases outside the gene matches. Germline V gives CDR1 WNHNN, CDR2 SYGVQD (reference sequence). The CDR3 has 16 residues. CDR3: CASSEGIGQGQETQYF. CDR3 bases: TGCGCCAGCAGTGAGGGGATTGGACAGGGACAAGAGACCCAGTACTTC.

The rearrangement links TRBV7-3 to TRBJ2-3; 7 bases map to TRBD2. This CDR3 contains 16 residues. V lost 2 bases and J lost 3; bases outside the gene matches: 8. Germline lookup yields CDR1 SGHTA and CDR2 FQGTGA. CDR3 DNA sequence: TGTGCCAGCAGCTTACTCGGGGGGATCGGAACAGATACGCAGTATTTT. Translating it yields CASSLLGGIGTDTQYF.